This TCR beta chain was identified during a study of OX40 agonist ivuxolimab in advanced cancers. CDR3 length equals 15 residues. With 4 bases removed from V and 7 bases from J, the gap between germline ends came to 17 bases. Germline V gene sequence: CDR1 SGHTA, CDR2 FQGNSA. Clones were sequenced by immunoSEQ multiplex PCR, and TCRdb holds only the in-frame ones, with some missing. Here the sample spans 80,000 to 95,000 clones, roughly 91% being singletons. Study-level results: Determination of antigen specificity was not performed for the expanded peripheral T cells. Partly responding patients at 0.1-3.0 mg/kg showed some of the smallest clonal expansion. Certain nonresponding patients likewise had low normalized T-cell clonal expansion.

As for this clone: Its antigen is unidentified.

The specimen was CD4+ or CD8+ T cells sorted from blood, collected in a trial of the OX40 agonist ivuxolimab. The chain is built from TRBV7-2 and TRBJ2-1; D may be TRBD2 (6 bases). This TCR was recovered from an adult with an advanced solid tumor such as melanoma, head and neck, liver or kidney cancer. CDR3 sequence (DNA): TGTGCCAGCAGCTCCCCCCCCGGGACTCCTAATGAGCAGTTCTTC. Translating it yields CASSSPPGTPNEQFF.